This TCR beta chain was identified in a study of Graves' ophthalmopathy and Graves' hyperthyroidism. V lost 0 bases and J lost 4, with 9 bases in between. The germline gives CDR1 MNHEY, CDR2 SMNVEV (reference sequence). The CDR3 length is 14 residues. This clonotype appeared many times. Amplified material comprised TCR beta CDR3 regions derived from RNA transcripts. Second-round multiplex PCR came after a first-round RT-PCR that employed HTBI primers. Using its own MiXCR run on the multiplex PCR reads, TCRdb lists one record per CDR3 protein. The sample carries about 370,000 distinct CDR3 sequences, roughly 17% recorded once.

The receptor's source is an adult woman with stable Graves' hyperthyroidism. The chain has TRBV27 and TRBJ1-1, with D tentatively TRBD1 (5 bases). The sequencing sample was made of peripheral blood. CDR3 DNA sequence: TGTGCCAGCAGTTTATCTGGGGGACGCACTGAAGCTTTCTTT. It translates to CASSLSGGRTEAFF.